One sample yielded the 15 T cell receptor beta chains listed below, sequenced in a study of CD8+ T cells in alopecia areata. Described treatment: oral pan-JAK inhibitor, 5-10 mg twice daily. Sequencing used cDNA as its template, made by extracting RNA and reverse transcribing it. Clones were sequenced by immunoSEQ multiplex PCR, and TCRdb holds only the in-frame ones, with some missing. The sample lists roughly 210,000 clones, 43% seen once, with roughly 2.8% in the top ten. The sample in question was CD4+ T cells sorted from blood, obtained between weeks 36 and 40, from a patient treated with tofacitinib. These receptors were obtained from a human donor with alopecia areata.

This clone has more than one count but fewer than ten. This chain uses TRBV5-1 with TRBJ2-3; the match to TRBD1 covers 11 bases. This CDR3 has 16 residues. V lost 4 bases to trimming and J lost 2 bases; unmatched junction nucleotides: 6. CDR1 SGHRS and CDR2 YFSETQ come from the germline V gene. CDR3 loop: CASSPGTGGVTDTQYF. CDR3 bases: TGCGCCAGCAGCCCTGGGACAGGGGGTGTCACAGATACGCAGTATTTT.

In DNA, the CDR3 is TGTGCCAGCAGTAGGGGCGGACGGGACTATGGCTACACCTTC. Protein product: CASSRGGRDYGYTF. The chain has TRBV6-1 and TRBJ1-2, with D perhaps TRBD1 (5 bases). The length of the CDR3 is 14 residues. Looked up from germline, CDR1 is MNHNS and CDR2 is SASEGT. Deletions cut 5 bases from V and 3 bases from J, with 13 bases between.

This clone has more than one count but fewer than ten. This rearrangement joins TRBV7-9 to TRBJ2-7; D is uncertain. The germline V and J ends were trimmed by 0 bases and 3 bases, with 3 bases remaining between them. CDR1 SEHNR and CDR2 FQNEAQ come from the germline V gene (reference sequence). This CDR3 has 12 residues. The DNA for the CDR3 is TGTGCCAGCAGCTTAGCTCTCTACGAGCAGTACTTC. Its protein product is CASSLALYEQYF.

This chain uses TRBV4-1 with TRBJ2-1; weak D call: TRBD1 (5 bases). CDR1 and CDR2 from the germline V gene are MGHRA and YSYEKL. Trimming shortened V by 4 bases and J by 9 bases, and 19 bases separated the two germline ends. The CDR3 consists of 15 residues. CDR3 nucleotide sequence: TGCGCCAGCAGCCGGACACCAGTATCCGTCTCTGAGCAGTTCTTC. The encoded protein is CASSRTPVSVSEQFF.

This clone has more than one count but fewer than ten. The chain is built from TRBV7-2 and TRBJ2-2; 10 bases map to TRBD2. J was trimmed by 3 bases and V by 4 bases; bases with no gene match: 2. This CDR3 is 15 amino acids long. Germline assignment: CDR1 SGHTA and CDR2 FQGNSA. The CDR3 DNA reads TGTGCCAGCAGCTATGGACTAGCGGACACCGGGGAGCTGTTTTTT. Amino acids: CASSYGLADTGELFF.

The V and J genes are TRBV18 and TRBJ2-3, with D hard to call. This CDR3 has 10 amino acids. The V end was cut by 8 bases, the J end by 6 bases, with 6 bases between. Germline V gene data show CDR1 as KGHSH and CDR2 as LQKENI. The CDR3 here is CASRADTQYF. The CDR3 DNA sequence: TGTGCCAGCCGCGCCGATACGCAGTATTTT.

The chain couples TRBV7-3 to TRBJ2-1, with 8 positions matching TRBD2. The junction had 10 bases not matched to a gene; V was cut back by 5 bases and J by 7 bases. The length of the CDR3 is 15 residues. The germline V gene has CDR1 SGHTA and CDR2 FQGTGA. The CDR3 here is CASSVSGSLGNEQFF. The CDR3 DNA reads as TGTGCCAGCAGCGTGAGCGGGAGTCTCGGGAATGAGCAGTTCTTC.

This clone has a handful of counts. The chain links TRBV29-1 to TRBJ2-5; 7 bases match TRBD2. This CDR3 spans 13 amino acids. The V and J ends lost 3 bases and 8 bases, in that order; junction bases with no gene match: 9. CDR1 and CDR2 from the germline V gene are SQVTM and ANQGSEA. In DNA, the CDR3 is TGCAGCGTTGAGGAGACTAGCAGAGGAACCCAGTACTTC. As protein: CSVEETSRGTQYF.

This clone was detected many times. V usage is TRBV11-3 and J usage is TRBJ2-3, with 7 bases aligning to TRBD2. The CDR3 length is 16 residues. With 1 base clipped from V and 6 bases from J, the junction kept 10 bases outside the gene matches. Germline V gives CDR1 SGHNT, CDR2 YENEEA. The CDR3 is CASSLGGSGPFDTQYF. CDR3 sequence (DNA): TGTGCCAGCAGCTTAGGCGGGAGCGGCCCTTTTGATACGCAGTATTTT.

The CDR3: CASSSLSGGTGTSKNIQYF. Written as DNA, the CDR3 is TGTGCCAGCAGTTCCCTGTCGGGGGGGACAGGGACTTCCAAAAACATTCAGTACTTC. The chain links TRBV28 to TRBJ2-4, with D possibly TRBD1 on 9 matching bases. Trimming stripped 4 bases from V and 2 bases from J, with 24 bases between. The CDR3 runs to 19 residues. Germline V CDR1 and CDR2: MDHEN, SYDVKM.

The rearrangement uses TRBV5-6 and TRBJ2-7; TRBD1 matches at 7 bases. The V segment lost 2 bases and the J segment 3 bases; nucleotides outside the gene matches: 2. Germline V gene lookup returns CDR1 SGHDT and CDR2 YYEEEE. The CDR3 covers 13 residues. The CDR3 region is CASSFWTGYEQYF. CDR3 nucleotide sequence: TGTGCCAGCAGCTTTTGGACAGGCTACGAGCAGTACTTC. Full variable domain (outside the CDR3, taken from reference TRBV5-6 and TRBJ2-7): DAGVTQSPTHLIKTRGQQVTLRCSPKSGHDTVSWYQQALGQGPQFIFQYYEEEERQRGNFPDRFSGHQFPNYSSELNVNALLLGDSALYLCASSFWTGYEQYFGPGTRLTVT.

The chain joins TRBV7-2 to TRBJ1-2; the D gene is possibly TRBD1 (5 bases). Germline V CDR1 and CDR2: SGHTA, FQGNSA. Trimming took off 5 bases at V and 9 bases at J, with 25 bases between the two ends. The CDR3 extends over 16 amino acids. CDR3 coding DNA: TGTGCCAGCAGCCCCCGTCGCCCGGGACCCTCGGAGAGCTACACCTTC. This encodes CASSPRRPGPSESYTF.

This clone showed up just a few times. This sequence joins TRBV7-9 and TRBJ2-1; no clear D. There are 13 residues in the CDR3. Trimming shortened V by 3 bases and J by 2 bases, and 5 bases separated the two germline ends. CDR1 is SEHNR and CDR2 is FQNEAQ in the germline V gene (reference sequence). CDR3: CASSLEAYNEQFF. CDR3 DNA sequence: TGTGCCAGCAGCTTGGAAGCCTACAATGAGCAGTTCTTC.

To note about this clone: This same CDR3 is encoded by further DNA sequences in the sample. The chain links TRBV7-2 to TRBJ2-3; possibly TRBD2 for D (6 bases). The germline CDR1 and CDR2 sequences are SGHTA and FQGNSA. The CDR3 runs 15 residues. The V and J ends lost 0 bases and 0 bases respectively, with 7 bases between them. In nucleotides, the CDR3 is TGTGCCAGCAGCTTAGCTAGCGGTAGCACAGATACGCAGTATTTT. It translates to CASSLASGSTDTQYF. The entire variable domain, with the rest obtained from reference TRBV7-2 and TRBJ2-3, is as follows: GAGVSQSPSNKVTEKGKDVELRCDPISGHTALYWYRQSLGQGLEFLIYFQGNSAPDKSGLPSDRFSAERTGGSVSTLTIQRTQQEDSAVYLCASSLASGSTDTQYFGPGTRLTVL.

The chain has TRBV4-1 and TRBJ2-7; 7 nucleotides align to TRBD2. V shed 5 bases, J shed 4 bases, and the junction held 20 bases outside the gene matches. The CDR3 contains 18 residues. Germline V gene sequence: CDR1 MGHRA, CDR2 YSYEKL. CDR3 in amino acids: CASSSKRGGPSTDYEQYF. The CDR3 DNA follows: TGCGCCAGCAGCTCTAAGCGGGGAGGGCCCTCTACGGATTACGAGCAGTACTTC.